The 10 T cell receptor beta chains in this list originate from one sample, sequenced in a study of T cell repertoires in cytomegalovirus infection. MiXCR, applied by TCRdb to the reads, yields one record per CDR3 protein. The sample has about 740,000 distinct CDR3 sequences, 35% seen once. Source material: PBMCs. The receptors originated from a human donor in good health (CMV status not recorded). Some clones in this sample may be carry-over from other donors' samples.

This chain connects TRBV15 to TRBJ2-1; 7 positions agree with TRBD2. This CDR3 spans 18 amino acids. V was pared by 0 bases and J by 3 bases, with 11 bases of the junction left unmatched. Germline CDR1 LNHNV, CDR2 YYDKDF (reference sequence). The CDR3 is CATSRDPGAGPIYNEQFF. DNA of the CDR3: TGTGCCACCAGCAGAGATCCGGGAGCGGGACCGATCTACAATGAGCAGTTCTTC.

The chain uses TRBV15 and TRBJ1-2; no firm D call. With 2 bases removed from V and 8 bases from J, the gap between germline ends came to 15 bases. CDR1 and CDR2 (germline): LNHNV, YYDKDF (reference sequence). The length of the CDR3 is 14 residues. The CDR3 spells CATSRPDSSGGYTF. As DNA, the CDR3 is TGTGCCACCAGCAGACCCGACTCCTCTGGGGGCTACACCTTC.

This clonotype appeared a few times. The chain carries TRBV12-3 or TRBV12-4 and TRBJ2-7; D not resolved. With 3 bases removed from V and 5 bases from J, the gap between germline ends came to 11 bases. This CDR3 region has 13 residues. The CDR3 here is CASSFGQANEQYF. CDR3 DNA sequence: TGTGCCAGCAGTTTCGGGCAGGCCAACGAGCAGTACTTC.

This clonotype was recorded at least ten times. V and J are TRBV7-8 and TRBJ1-2; D call uncertain. CDR1 is SGHVS and CDR2 is FQNEAQ in the germline V gene. The CDR3 loop spans 13 amino acids. The ends were cut back, 4 bases at V and 12 bases at J, with 18 bases in the middle. The CDR3 DNA follows: TGTGCCAGCAGCTCCTACCTGGACTCTCCCCACACCTTC. It codes for CASSSYLDSPHTF. The full variable domain, its missing parts supplied by reference TRBV7-8 and TRBJ1-2, is GAGVSQSPRYKVAKRGQDVALRCDPISGHVSLFWYQQALGQGPEFLTYFQNEAQLDKSGLPSDRFFAERPEGSVSTLKIQRTQQEDSAVYLCASSSYLDSPHTFGSGTRLTVV.

Ten or more counts support this clonotype. The chain combines TRBV7-2 with TRBJ1-1; D unclear. The length of the CDR3 is 14 residues. V gave up 8 bases and J gave up 4 bases, with 17 bases separating them. CDR1 and CDR2 from the germline V gene are SGHTA and FQGNSA. CDR3 DNA sequence: TGTGCCAGCCTCTATATCCGGGAGGGCACTGAAGCTTTCTTT. It is translated as CASLYIREGTEAFF.

V is TRBV7-2 and J is TRBJ1-2; possibly TRBD1 for D (5 bases). The germline CDR1 and CDR2 sequences are SGHTA and FQGNSA. The CDR3 totals 15 residues. V shed 1 base and J shed 7 bases, with 16 bases lying between them. The CDR3 is CASSLEKNRFLGYTF. As DNA, the CDR3 is TGTGCCAGCAGCTTAGAAAAGAACAGGTTCCTTGGCTACACCTTC. The entire variable domain, with the rest obtained from reference TRBV7-2 and TRBJ1-2, is as follows: GAGVSQSPSNKVTEKGKDVELRCDPISGHTALYWYRQSLGQGLEFLIYFQGNSAPDKSGLPSDRFSAERTGGSVSTLTIQRTQQEDSAVYLCASSLEKNRFLGYTFGSGTRLTVV.

The chain employs TRBV19 and TRBJ2-3; the match to TRBD2 covers 9 bases. The length of the CDR3 is 14 residues. Germline V gene data show CDR1 as LNHDA and CDR2 as SQIVND (reference sequence). V dropped 5 bases and J dropped 4; count of bases not matched to a gene: 4. CDR3: CASSRGGRADTQYF. The CDR3 DNA reads as TGTGCCAGTAGTCGGGGCGGGAGGGCAGATACGCAGTATTTT.

The chain joins TRBV9 to TRBJ2-3; D uncertain. The germline V and J ends were trimmed by 3 bases and 0 bases, with 11 bases remaining between them. This CDR3 is built from 15 residues. Germline V gene lookup returns CDR1 SGDLS and CDR2 YYNGEE. The DNA of the CDR3 is TGTGCCAGCAGCGATAAAGCGCCGAGCACAGATACGCAGTATTTT. Translation: CASSDKAPSTDTQYF.

The chain is built from TRBV15 and TRBJ1-2; D not certain. The CDR3 covers 18 residues. Germline V gives CDR1 LNHNV, CDR2 YYDKDF (reference sequence). Trimming took 0 bases from V and 0 from J, leaving 17 bases between them. The CDR3 bases are TGTGCCACCAGCAGAGATGGACGGACCTTTGGGGCTAACTATGGCTACACCTTC. This gives the protein CATSRDGRTFGANYGYTF.

Concerning this clonotype itself: A much larger clone sits a single nucleotide away, making a read error possible. The chain recombines TRBV7-6 with TRBJ2-2; 10 nucleotides agree with TRBD2. J was trimmed by 3 bases and V by 6 bases; bases with no gene match: 4. Germline lookup yields CDR1 SGHVS and CDR2 FNYEAQ. The CDR3 sequence is 15 residues long. DNA of the CDR3: TGTGCCAGCAGTTCTAGCGGGGGAGACACCGGGGAGCTGTTTTTT. It codes for CASSSSGGDTGELFF. Full variable domain (outside the CDR3, taken from reference TRBV7-6 and TRBJ2-2): GAGVSQSPRYKVTKRGQDVALRCDPISGHVSLYWYRQALGQGPEFLTYFNYEAQQDKSGLPNDRFSAERPEGSISTLTIQRTEQRDSAMYRCASSSSGGDTGELFFGEGSRLTVL.